These 27 T cell receptor beta chains originate from one sample sequenced in a study of blood T cell repertoires in COVID-19 (dated by TCRdb to 2020 to 2022). The library was prepared using the immunoSEQ multiplex PCR assay. The table comes from immuneACCESS by way of TCRdb, which keeps in-frame sequences with V and J called. Part of the clones is missing from these tables; in studies checked, under half for an unresolved V gene and the rest for unknown reasons. The sample table shows some 200,000 clones, and 94% are seen once. Clones ranked in the top ten supply about 0.76% of the sample. The source material was peripheral blood. The receptor source for this set is a man aged 25-45 years with COVID-19, enrolled during active disease.

In DNA form, the CDR3 reads TGCGCCAGCAGCCAAGATCGAGGGAGTCGAGGACAGGGGGGAGGAGATACGCAGTATTTT. It codes for CASSQDRGSRGQGGGDTQYF. The chain has TRBV4-1 and TRBJ2-3, with 10 bases aligning to TRBD1. V lost 0 bases to trimming and J lost 5 bases; unmatched junction nucleotides: 17. This CDR3 spans 20 amino acids. Germline CDR1 and CDR2: MGHRA and YSYEKL.

The chain combines TRBV30 with TRBJ2-5, with D possibly being TRBD2 (5 bases). The V end lost 2 bases, the J end lost 4 bases, and 8 bases lay between the germline ends. The germline V gene encodes CDR1 GTSNPN and CDR2 SVGIG (reference sequence). The CDR3 runs 12 residues. The CDR3 here is CAWSSGSETQYF. CDR3 nucleotides: TGTGCCTGGAGTAGCGGTTCAGAGACCCAGTACTTC.

V usage is TRBV5-6 and J usage is TRBJ2-7; D not resolved. The V and J ends lost 0 bases and 3 bases respectively, with 4 bases between them. Germline assignment: CDR1 SGHDT and CDR2 YYEEEE. CDR3 size: 12 residues. In nucleotides, the CDR3 is TGTGCCAGCAGCTTGGGAGGCTACGAGCAGTACTTC. This codes for CASSLGGYEQYF. The full variable domain, rest sourced from reference TRBV5-6 and TRBJ2-7, is DAGVTQSPTHLIKTRGQQVTLRCSPKSGHDTVSWYQQALGQGPQFIFQYYEEEERQRGNFPDRFSGHQFPNYSSELNVNALLLGDSALYLCASSLGGYEQYFGPGTRLTVT.

The rearrangement links TRBV6-5 to TRBJ1-2, with 9 bases fitting TRBD1. The CDR3 has 14 amino acids. CDR1 and CDR2 (germline): MNHEY, SVGAGI. V trimming: 5 bases; J trimming: 7 bases; junction bases outside the gene matches: 8. The CDR3 is CASSPRTGEVGYTF. The CDR3 nucleotides read TGTGCCAGCAGTCCCAGGACAGGGGAGGTTGGCTACACCTTC.

The rearrangement links TRBV13 to TRBJ2-7; 10 bases agree with TRBD1. V was pared by 5 bases and J by 7 bases, with 8 bases of the junction left unmatched. Germline V gives CDR1 PRHDT, CDR2 FYEKMQ (reference sequence). The CDR3 extends over 14 amino acids. The CDR3, as DNA: TGTGCCAGCAGCCTGGACAGGGGGGCGAGAGAGCAGTACTTC. Amino acids: CASSLDRGAREQYF. Looking up the rest from reference TRBV13 and TRBJ2-7 gives the full variable domain: AAGVIQSPRHLIKEKRETATLKCYPIPRHDTVYWYQQGPGQDPQFLISFYEKMQSDKGSIPDRFSAQQFSDYHSELNMSSLELGDSALYFCASSLDRGAREQYFGPGTRLTVT.

CDR3 bases: TGTGCCAGCAGGGAGAGCGGGGGGCTGCGCGGTAAACACACTTATTTT. The encoded protein is CASRESGGLRGKHTYF. V gene TRBV11-2 combines with J gene TRBJ2-3; 9 bases match TRBD2. The germline V gene encodes CDR1 SGHAT and CDR2 FQNNGV. V lost 6 bases to trimming and J lost 15 bases; unmatched junction nucleotides: 22. The CDR3 has 16 amino acids.

The chain combines TRBV7-6 with TRBJ1-1; no clear D gene. Per the germline V gene, CDR1 is SGHVS and CDR2 is FNYEAQ. V was trimmed by 7 bases and J by 4 bases, leaving 19 bases between them. The CDR3 extends over 15 amino acids. For the CDR3, the DNA is TGTGCCAGCATATCCCACGACGACTCGAGCACTGAAGCTTTCTTT. Encoded protein: CASISHDDSSTEAFF.

This chain joins TRBV10-3 and TRBJ1-2; 9 bases line up with TRBD1. The CDR3 covers 21 residues. Germline trimming cut 0 bases from V and 0 bases from J; bases unmatched to any gene: 17. Germline V gene sequence: CDR1 ENHRY, CDR2 SYGVKD. The CDR3 loop is CAISESSPGQGGGPPNYGYTF. The CDR3 DNA reads TGTGCCATCAGTGAGTCCTCTCCGGGACAGGGAGGGGGGCCCCCTAACTATGGCTACACCTTC.

The chain joins TRBV9 to TRBJ1-2; D is perhaps TRBD1 (5 bases). CDR3 length: 15 amino acids. CDR1 and CDR2 (germline): SGDLS, YYNGEE. Trimming removed 0 bases at V and 3 bases at J, with 12 bases between. The chain's CDR3 is CASSVVSQADYGYTF. The CDR3 DNA reads TGTGCCAGCAGCGTAGTTTCACAGGCAGACTATGGCTACACCTTC.

The J gene is TRBJ1-1, the V gene TRBV27, with 7 bases identical to TRBD1. There are 15 residues in the CDR3. Per germline, CDR1 MNHEY and CDR2 SMNVEV (reference sequence). The junction had 9 bases not matched to a gene; V was cut back by 5 bases and J by 3 bases. CDR3: CASSQGTAGDTEAFF. DNA for the CDR3: TGTGCCAGCAGTCAAGGGACAGCCGGGGACACTGAAGCTTTCTTT.

The table lists this clone with a few counts. The chain links TRBV3-1 (or the pseudogene TRBV3-2) to TRBJ2-1, with 15 bases lining up with TRBD2. This CDR3 spans 16 amino acids. Germline lookup yields CDR1 LGHDT and CDR2 YNNKEL (reference sequence). V gave up 4 bases and J gave up 9 bases; unmatched junction bases: 7. The CDR3 DNA reads TGTGCCAGCAGCCCAGGACTAGCGGGGGGGGTAACTGAGCAGTTCTTC. It yields the protein CASSPGLAGGVTEQFF.

The chain carries TRBV28 and TRBJ2-7, with D perhaps matching TRBD2 (5 bases). The length of the CDR3 is 15 residues. V gave up 8 bases and J gave up 0 bases, with 17 bases separating them. Germline CDR1 reads MDHEN; CDR2 reads SYDVKM. The CDR3 coding sequence is TGTGCCAGCGTAGACGGGGTTGGCGGCTCCTACGAGCAGTACTTC. It translates to CASVDGVGGSYEQYF. The entire variable domain, with the rest obtained from reference TRBV28 and TRBJ2-7, is as follows: DVKVTQSSRYLVKRTGEKVFLECVQDMDHENMFWYRQDPGLGLRLIYFSYDVKMKEKGDIPEGYSVSREKKERFSLILESASTNQTSMYLCASVDGVGGSYEQYFGPGTRLTVT.

The chain combines TRBV3-1 (or the pseudogene TRBV3-2) with TRBJ1-4, with TRBD1 as a possible D gene (6 bases). The CDR3 has 17 amino acids. The germline CDR1 and CDR2 sequences are LGHDT and YNNKEL (reference sequence). Trimming took off 1 base at V and 7 bases at J, with 19 bases between the two ends. Here the CDR3 reads CASSQAFIQGRSEKLFF. The CDR3 DNA follows: TGTGCCAGCAGCCAAGCTTTTATCCAGGGGCGTAGTGAAAAACTGTTTTTT.

The chain carries TRBV10-2 and TRBJ2-7, with 10 bases lining up with TRBD1. Germline V lookup: CDR1 WSHSY, CDR2 SAAADI. The junction had 5 bases not matched to a gene; V was cut back by 4 bases and J by 5 bases. This CDR3 contains 14 residues. The CDR3, as DNA: TGCGCCAGCAGTGGCCCGGGACAGGGGAACGAGCAGTACTTC. It yields the protein CASSGPGQGNEQYF.

This clone has just one count. The chain recombines TRBV6-6 with TRBJ2-1; D remains unclear. Trimming left V 5 bases short and J 5 bases short, with 13 bases between. Germline V gene data show CDR1 as MNHNY and CDR2 as SVGAGI (reference sequence). This CDR3 is built from 14 residues. The CDR3 nucleotides read TGTGCCAGCAGTAATGTCATCTATCACAATGAGCAGTTCTTC. It translates to CASSNVIYHNEQFF.

The chain is built from TRBV10-3 and TRBJ1-3, with D unresolved. Germline V gives CDR1 ENHRY, CDR2 SYGVKD. This CDR3 has 12 amino acids. Trimming took 10 bases from V and 1 from J, leaving 8 bases between them. CDR3 amino acids: CATQTSGNTIYF. In DNA, the CDR3 is TGTGCCACTCAGACTTCTGGAAACACCATATATTTT.

This clone was counted once. The chain employs TRBV19 and TRBJ2-1; the D gene is possibly TRBD1 (6 bases). V was pared by 6 bases and J by 5 bases, with 17 bases between. The CDR3 extends over 15 amino acids. Looked up from germline, CDR1 is LNHDA and CDR2 is SQIVND (reference sequence). CDR3 bases: TGTGCCAGTAGGGTCGGACAGCACGCTAACAATGAGCAGTTCTTC. Translated: CASRVGQHANNEQFF. Drawing the rest from reference TRBV19 and TRBJ2-1, the complete variable domain is DGGITQSPKYLFRKEGQNVTLSCEQNLNHDAMYWYRQDPGQGLRLIYYSQIVNDFQKGDIAEGYSVSREKKESFPLTVTSAQKNPTAFYLCASRVGQHANNEQFFGPGTRLTVL.

This sequence joins TRBV7-9 and TRBJ2-1; D ambiguous. Germline V CDR1 and CDR2: SEHNR, FQNEAQ (reference sequence). The CDR3 extends over 13 amino acids. V lost 1 base and J 9 bases, leaving 10 bases between the germline ends. Here the CDR3 DNA reads TGTGCCAGCAGCTTAGACTGGTCGGGTGAGCAGTTCTTC. Its protein is CASSLDWSGEQFF.

This clone has just one count. The chain joins TRBV7-7 to TRBJ1-1, with a weak D call TRBD1 (5 bases). Germline V gene data show CDR1 as SSHAT and CDR2 as FNYEAQ (reference sequence). Trimming shortened V by 5 bases and J by 1 base, and 8 bases separated the two germline ends. CDR3 size: 13 residues. Written as DNA, the CDR3 is TGTGCCAGCAGCCTGACAGAGAACACTGAAGCTTTCTTT. As protein: CASSLTENTEAFF.

This sequence joins TRBV9 and TRBJ2-5; 7 bases match TRBD2. The CDR3 has 16 residues. V lost 0 bases to trimming and J lost 3 bases; unmatched junction nucleotides: 8. Germline CDR1 SGDLS, CDR2 YYNGEE. CDR3 coding DNA: TGTGCCAGCAGCGTAGATGGGAGGGGACCCAAAGAGACCCAGTACTTC. As protein: CASSVDGRGPKETQYF.

The V call is TRBV29-1, the J call TRBJ1-2; possible D gene TRBD1, 6 bases. Germline V gene lookup returns CDR1 SQVTM and CDR2 ANQGSEA. This CDR3 comprises 12 residues. The ends were cut back, 7 bases at V and 5 bases at J, with 14 bases in the middle. DNA for the CDR3: TGCAGCGGAGGACAGTCGGATTATGGCTACACCTTC. Protein sequence: CSGGQSDYGYTF.

The chain employs TRBV18 and TRBJ2-2; the D gene is possibly TRBD1 (5 bases). The CDR3 runs 15 residues. Trimming removed 1 base at V and 5 bases at J, with 11 bases between. CDR1 KGHSH and CDR2 LQKENI come from the germline V gene. This chain's CDR3 is CASSPQNTGTGELFF. For the CDR3, the DNA is TGTGCCAGCTCACCACAAAACACAGGAACCGGGGAGCTGTTTTTT. Variable domain in full (rest from reference TRBV18 and TRBJ2-2): NAGVMQNPRHLVRRRGQEARLRCSPMKGHSHVYWYRQLPEEGLKFMVYLQKENIIDESGMPKERFSAEFPKEGPSILRIQQVVRGDSAAYFCASSPQNTGTGELFFGEGSRLTVL.

This chain joins TRBV14 and TRBJ1-2; D is perhaps TRBD1 (6 bases). This CDR3 spans 14 amino acids. Germline CDR1 reads SGHDN; CDR2 reads FVKESK. V lost 2 bases and J lost 5, with 12 bases in between. The CDR3 bases are TGTGCCAGCAGCCAAACAGGGATAGGGTATGGCTACACCTTC. Its protein is CASSQTGIGYGYTF.

The gene calls are TRBV27 and TRBJ1-3; D gene ambiguous. Looked up from germline, CDR1 is MNHEY and CDR2 is SMNVEV (reference sequence). Trimming took 4 bases from V and 0 from J, leaving 4 bases between them. The CDR3 length is 13 residues. This chain's CDR3 is CASSYSSGNTIYF. The CDR3 nucleotides are TGTGCCAGCAGTTACAGCTCTGGAAACACCATATATTTT.

V and J are TRBV4-1 and TRBJ2-7; 12 positions agree with TRBD1. The CDR3 has 17 residues. With 4 bases clipped from V and 4 bases from J, the junction kept 11 bases outside the gene matches. CDR1 is MGHRA, CDR2 YSYEKL, per germline. CDR3 DNA: TGCGCCAGCAGCCCGGACCCGGGGACAGGGGGCTTTTACGAGCAGTACTTC. Amino acid sequence: CASSPDPGTGGFYEQYF.

This clone has a single count. This chain connects TRBV5-1 to TRBJ2-1, with D tentatively TRBD2 (7 bases). Germline V lookup: CDR1 SGHRS, CDR2 YFSETQ. The CDR3 length is 15 residues. V was clipped by 1 base and J by 8 bases, with 16 bases between them. CDR3 sequence reads: CASSLKGGLTHEQFF. The DNA of the CDR3 is TGCGCCAGCAGCTTGAAGGGGGGGCTAACTCATGAGCAGTTCTTC. Based on the CDR3 plus reference TRBV5-1 and TRBJ2-1, the full variable domain is KAGVTQTPRYLIKTRGQQVTLSCSPISGHRSVSWYQQTPGQGLQFLFEYFSETQRNKGNFPGRFSGRQFSNSRSEMNVSTLELGDSALYLCASSLKGGLTHEQFFGPGTRLTVL.

The CDR3 DNA sequence: TGTGCCAGCAGCTTGGAACAGGGCAGGGCCACTGAAGCTTTCTTT. This translates into CASSLEQGRATEAFF. V gene TRBV5-5 combines with J gene TRBJ1-1, with D possibly matching TRBD1 (6 bases). CDR3 size: 15 residues. Germline-derived CDR1 and CDR2 are SGHKS and YYEKEE (reference sequence). V was pared by 0 bases and J by 4 bases, with 13 bases between.